This record covers a single T cell receptor beta chain. Its antigen is as yet unknown. The PCR ran on 60 Vbeta and 13 Jbeta primers. The method was immunoSEQ multiplex PCR; TCRdb's version includes in-frame clones alone and lacks a portion of them. Of 150,000 to 200,000 clones listed, less than 90% are singletons. CDR1 is MNHEY, CDR2 SVGAGI, per germline. Between the trimmed V and J ends, which lost 5 bases and 4 bases, there was a span of 17 bases. CDR3 length equals 15 residues. These data come from a study of cytomegalovirus exposure and HLA in healthy donors. General study points: Other equally common chains were less clonally expanded than HLA-associated TCR beta chains, a later analysis showed.

This sequence joins TRBV6-5 and TRBJ2-5; D is possibly TRBD2 (7 bases). This TCR came from a man aged 45 to 65 in good health and CMV-seropositive. The sample was PBMCs. DNA of the CDR3: TGTGCCAGCAGTCCGAAACAGGGAGGGGCAGAGACCCAGTACTTC. Its translation is CASSPKQGGAETQYF.